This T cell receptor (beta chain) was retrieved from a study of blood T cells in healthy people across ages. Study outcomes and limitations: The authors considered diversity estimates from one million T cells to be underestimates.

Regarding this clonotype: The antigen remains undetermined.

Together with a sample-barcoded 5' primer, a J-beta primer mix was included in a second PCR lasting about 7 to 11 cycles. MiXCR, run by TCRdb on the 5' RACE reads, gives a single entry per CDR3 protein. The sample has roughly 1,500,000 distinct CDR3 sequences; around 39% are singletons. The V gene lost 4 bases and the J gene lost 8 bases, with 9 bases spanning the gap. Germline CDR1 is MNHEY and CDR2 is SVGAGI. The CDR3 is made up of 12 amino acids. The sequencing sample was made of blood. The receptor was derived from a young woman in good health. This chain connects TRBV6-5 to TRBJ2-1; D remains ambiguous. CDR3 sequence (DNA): TGTGCCAGCAGTTCCCTGGGCGATGAGCAGTTCTTC. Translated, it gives CASSSLGDEQFF.